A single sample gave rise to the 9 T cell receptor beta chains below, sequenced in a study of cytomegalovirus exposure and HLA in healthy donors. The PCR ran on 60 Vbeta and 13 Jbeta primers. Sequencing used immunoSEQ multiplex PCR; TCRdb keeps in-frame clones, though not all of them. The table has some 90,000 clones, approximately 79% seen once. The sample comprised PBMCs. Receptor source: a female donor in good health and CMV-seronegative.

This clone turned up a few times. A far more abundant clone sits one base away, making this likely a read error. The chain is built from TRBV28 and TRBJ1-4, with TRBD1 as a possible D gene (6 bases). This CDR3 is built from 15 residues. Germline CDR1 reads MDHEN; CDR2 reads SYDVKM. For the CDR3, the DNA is TGTGCCAGCAGAATACATCGGGACATCTATGAAAACCTGTTTTTT. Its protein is CASRIHRDIYENLFF.

CDR3 nucleotide sequence: TGTGCCAGCTCACCTACAGAAGTTAACTATGGCTACACCTTC. Amino acid sequence: CASSPTEVNYGYTF. The gene calls are TRBV18 and TRBJ1-2, with unresolved D. This CDR3 is 14 amino acids long. The germline gives CDR1 KGHSH, CDR2 LQKENI. V was trimmed by 3 bases and J by 1 base, leaving 9 bases between them.

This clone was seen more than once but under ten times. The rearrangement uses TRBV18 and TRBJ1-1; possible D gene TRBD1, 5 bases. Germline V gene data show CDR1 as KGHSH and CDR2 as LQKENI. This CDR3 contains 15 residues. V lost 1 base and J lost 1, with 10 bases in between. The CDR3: CASSPQGIPNTEAFF. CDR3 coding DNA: TGTGCCAGCTCACCACAGGGGATCCCGAACACTGAAGCTTTCTTT.

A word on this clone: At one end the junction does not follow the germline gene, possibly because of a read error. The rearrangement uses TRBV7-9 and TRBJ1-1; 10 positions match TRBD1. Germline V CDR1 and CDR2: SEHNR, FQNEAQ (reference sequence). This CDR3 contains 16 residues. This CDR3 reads CSSSLRTGQGRTEAFF. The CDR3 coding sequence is TGTTCCAGCAGCTTAAGAACGGGACAGGGGAGGACTGAAGCTTTCTTT.

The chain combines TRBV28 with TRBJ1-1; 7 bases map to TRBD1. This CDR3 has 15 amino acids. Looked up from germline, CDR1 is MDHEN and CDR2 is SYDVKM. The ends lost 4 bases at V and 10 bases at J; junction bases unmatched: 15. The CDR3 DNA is TGTGCCAGCAGTTCTTATGGAGGGGGCGGCCTCTCAGCTTTCTTT. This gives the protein CASSSYGGGGLSAFF.

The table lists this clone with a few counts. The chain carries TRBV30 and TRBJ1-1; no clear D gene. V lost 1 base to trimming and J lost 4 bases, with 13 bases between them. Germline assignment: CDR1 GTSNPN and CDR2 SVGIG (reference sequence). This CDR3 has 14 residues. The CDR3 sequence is CAWSEGAVFTEAFF. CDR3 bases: TGTGCCTGGAGTGAAGGAGCGGTTTTCACTGAAGCTTTCTTT.

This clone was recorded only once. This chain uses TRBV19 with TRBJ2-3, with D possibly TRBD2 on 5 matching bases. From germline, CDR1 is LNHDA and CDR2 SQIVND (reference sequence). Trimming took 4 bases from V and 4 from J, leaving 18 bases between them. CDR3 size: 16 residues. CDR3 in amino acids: CASSTLRGIRPDTQYF. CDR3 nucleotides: TGTGCCAGTAGTACCCTTAGAGGGATCCGTCCAGATACGCAGTATTTT.

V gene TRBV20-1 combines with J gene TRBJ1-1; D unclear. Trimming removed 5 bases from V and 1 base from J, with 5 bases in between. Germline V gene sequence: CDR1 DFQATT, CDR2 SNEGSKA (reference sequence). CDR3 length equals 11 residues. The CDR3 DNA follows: TGCAGTGCTCGGGGGAACACTGAAGCTTTCTTT. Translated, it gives CSARGNTEAFF.

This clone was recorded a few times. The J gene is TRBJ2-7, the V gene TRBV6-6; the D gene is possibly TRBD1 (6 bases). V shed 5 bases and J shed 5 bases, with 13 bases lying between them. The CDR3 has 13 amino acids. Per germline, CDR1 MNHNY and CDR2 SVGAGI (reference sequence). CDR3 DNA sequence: TGTGCCAGCAGTAGGACAGAGTCTAACGAGCAGTACTTC. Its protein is CASSRTESNEQYF.